These 4 T cell receptor beta chains were all obtained from the same sample, sequenced in a study of vaccination effects on CD4 cells after COVID-19. Their cognate antigens are unknown. CD4+ T cells specific for antigen were expanded with viral peptide pools by the ViraFEST assay before sequencing. Following 10 days of culture, CD4+ T cells were isolated. Negative nucleocapsid antibody tests before and after vaccination confirmed no previous SARS-CoV-2 infection. Method: immunoSEQ multiplex PCR; TCRdb's copy keeps in-frame clones and lacks some. The sample lists about 55,000 clones, around 70% occurring once. This specimen was CD4+ T cells from PBMCs cultured with SARS-CoV-2 spike peptides, taken before COVID-19 vaccination. These receptors all come from a human donor who received a COVID-19 vaccine.

This rearrangement joins TRBV18 to TRBJ1-2; possibly TRBD1 for D (6 bases). This CDR3 spans 12 amino acids. Germline CDR1 and CDR2: KGHSH and LQKENI. Trimming took 3 bases from V and 5 from J, leaving 7 bases between them. The CDR3 DNA sequence: TGTGCCAGCTCACCGGACAGTTATGGCTACACCTTC. Translation: CASSPDSYGYTF. Combining the CDR3 with reference TRBV18 and TRBJ1-2 gives the whole variable domain NAGVMQNPRHLVRRRGQEARLRCSPMKGHSHVYWYRQLPEEGLKFMVYLQKENIIDESGMPKERFSAEFPKEGPSILRIQQVVRGDSAAYFCASSPDSYGYTFGSGTRLTVV.

This clone was counted only a few times. The chain carries TRBV19 and TRBJ1-2; D is unclear. The V gene's germline CDR1 is LNHDA and CDR2 SQIVND (reference sequence). V lost 7 bases and J 3 bases, leaving 12 bases between the germline ends. The CDR3 is made up of 13 amino acids. This chain's CDR3 is CASTEARDYGYTF. In DNA form, the CDR3 reads TGTGCCAGTACTGAGGCGAGGGACTATGGCTACACCTTC.

This clone was picked up many times. Germline is not matched at one junction end, which may reflect a read error. The chain joins TRBV10-3 to TRBJ2-1; D gene uncertain. Germline V CDR1 and CDR2: ENHRY, SYGVKD. This CDR3 has 13 residues. CDR3 loop: CAISEPKTPLILF. CDR3 nucleotide sequence: TGTGCCATCAGTGAGCCTAAAACTCCCCTCATCCTCTTC.

The V gene is TRBV2, the J gene TRBJ2-2, with 9 bases fitting TRBD1. Looked up from germline, CDR1 is SNHLY and CDR2 is FYNNEI. The J segment lost 1 base and the V segment lost 6 bases, leaving 3 bases of the junction unmatched. The CDR3 spans 15 residues. As DNA, the CDR3 is TGTGCCAGCAGGGACAGGGGCTGGAACACCGGGGAGCTGTTTTTT. Its protein is CASRDRGWNTGELFF.